The 31 T cell receptor beta chains below all came from one sample that was sequenced in a study of CD8+ T cells in alopecia areata. Once RNA had been extracted, it was reverse transcribed into cDNA to act as the sequencing template. Measured with immunoSEQ multiplex PCR; TCRdb has only the in-frame clones, and not every one. The table lists about 130,000 clones, roughly 58% of them singletons, with roughly 4.5% in the top ten. The sequencing used CD4+ T cells sorted from blood, collected at week 0. The receptors were sampled from a human donor with alopecia areata.

This clone was counted only a few times. The rearrangement joins TRBV7-2 to TRBJ2-3, with 10 nucleotides matching TRBD2. The ends lost 0 bases at V and 6 bases at J; junction bases unmatched: 3. The CDR3 has 15 residues. CDR1 and CDR2 (germline): SGHTA, FQGNSA. The CDR3 DNA reads TGTGCCAGCAGCTTAGCGGGACTAGCGATTGATACGCAGTATTTT. Its translation is CASSLAGLAIDTQYF.

This chain connects TRBV7-2 to TRBJ2-5; D gene uncertain. The V gene's germline CDR1 is SGHTA and CDR2 FQGNSA. With 2 bases removed from V and 2 bases from J, the gap between germline ends came to 9 bases. This CDR3 has 14 residues. Here the CDR3 reads CASSLSPRQETQYF. CDR3 coding DNA: TGTGCCAGCAGCTTAAGCCCTAGGCAAGAGACCCAGTACTTC.

This clone appeared a few times. The rearrangement uses TRBV28 and TRBJ2-3; D may be TRBD2 (6 bases). The CDR3 has 16 residues. The germline V gene encodes CDR1 MDHEN and CDR2 SYDVKM. With 6 bases removed from V and 4 bases from J, the gap between germline ends came to 20 bases. The CDR3 reads CASRPSEGSGADTQYF. CDR3 sequence (DNA): TGTGCCAGCAGGCCGAGCGAGGGGTCGGGAGCAGATACGCAGTATTTT.

The chain links TRBV11-2 to TRBJ2-5; D ambiguous. V was clipped by 4 bases and J by 5 bases, with 8 bases between them. The CDR3 extends over 12 amino acids. Germline-derived CDR1 and CDR2 are SGHAT and FQNNGV. CDR3 sequence reads: CASSSVRETQYF. The CDR3 DNA reads as TGTGCCAGCAGCTCGGTGAGGGAGACCCAGTACTTC.

V gene TRBV29-1 combines with J gene TRBJ2-3; D is unresolved. The V end was cut by 3 bases, the J end by 6 bases, with 7 bases between. Germline V lookup: CDR1 SQVTM, CDR2 ANQGSEA. The CDR3 is made up of 11 amino acids. CDR3 sequence (DNA): TGCAGCGTTGATGACTTGGATACGCAGTATTTT. This translates into CSVDDLDTQYF.

The CDR3 DNA follows: TGTGCCAGCAGCCTTAGGGCCCTCACAAGAACCGGGGAGCTGTTTTTT. Translated: CASSLRALTRTGELFF. This rearrangement joins TRBV7-9 to TRBJ2-2; no reliable D call. The CDR3 runs 16 residues. Trimming removed 5 bases at V and 5 bases at J, with 18 bases between. CDR1 and CDR2 (germline): SEHNR, FQNEAQ (reference sequence).

The chain uses TRBV5-1 and TRBJ1-1, with 10 bases matching TRBD1. V was clipped by 1 base and J by 6 bases; unmatched bases: 6. The CDR3 covers 15 residues. Germline V gives CDR1 SGHRS, CDR2 YFSETQ. The CDR3 bases are TGCGCCAGCAGCTTGCTGTCCGGACAGGGGGCTGAAGCTTTCTTT. Protein product: CASSLLSGQGAEAFF. The entire variable domain, with the rest obtained from reference TRBV5-1 and TRBJ1-1, is as follows: KAGVTQTPRYLIKTRGQQVTLSCSPISGHRSVSWYQQTPGQGLQFLFEYFSETQRNKGNFPGRFSGRQFSNSRSEMNVSTLELGDSALYLCASSLLSGQGAEAFFGQGTRLTVV.

The rearrangement links TRBV10-3 to TRBJ2-1, with TRBD2 matching 9 bases. The CDR3 has 16 residues. The trim removed 7 bases at V and 9 bases at J, leaving 16 bases unmatched. Per germline, CDR1 ENHRY and CDR2 SYGVKD. CDR3 nucleotide sequence: TGTGCCATCAACCCAGTCGGAGCGGGGGGCGTTGGTGAGCAGTTCTTC. The encoded protein is CAINPVGAGGVGEQFF.

V and J are TRBV6-5 and TRBJ1-2; D might be TRBD1 (6 bases). The CDR3 has 14 amino acids. The V gene lost 2 bases and the J gene lost 2 bases, with 9 bases spanning the gap. Germline V gene sequence: CDR1 MNHEY, CDR2 SVGAGI. The CDR3 is CASSYKQGNYGYTF. CDR3 in DNA: TGTGCCAGCAGTTACAAACAGGGAAACTATGGCTACACCTTC.

This clone has just a few counts. The genes are TRBV4-3 and TRBJ2-1; 9 bases agree with TRBD2. This CDR3 is built from 16 residues. V dropped 0 bases and J dropped 6; count of bases not matched to a gene: 6. In germline, CDR1 is LGHNA, CDR2 YSLEER. CDR3 in amino acids: CASSQEPAGGSNEQFF. The CDR3 DNA sequence: TGCGCCAGCAGCCAAGAGCCAGCGGGAGGAAGCAATGAGCAGTTCTTC.

In this sample, this clone turned up a few times. The chain links TRBV9 to TRBJ2-3; D unclear. V dropped 0 bases and J dropped 2 bases, with 10 bases sitting between them. The length of the CDR3 is 15 residues. From germline, CDR1 is SGDLS and CDR2 YYNGEE. This CDR3 reads CASSVGGHLTDTQYF. The CDR3 nucleotides read TGTGCCAGCAGCGTAGGCGGCCACCTCACAGATACGCAGTATTTT.

This clone was detected only a few times. The chain uses TRBV9 and TRBJ2-6; D is unclear. CDR3 length: 15 residues. Looked up from germline, CDR1 is SGDLS and CDR2 is YYNGEE. Trimming stripped 2 bases from V and 0 bases from J, with 6 bases between. The CDR3 DNA reads as TGTGCCAGCAGCGTCTATGGCTCTGGGGCCAACGTCCTGACTTTC. It translates to CASSVYGSGANVLTF.

In the case of this clone: Other DNA sequences in the sample encode the same CDR3. V is TRBV19 and J is TRBJ2-1; D is perhaps TRBD2 (6 bases). The CDR3 length is 12 residues. V lost 7 bases and J 6 bases, leaving 10 bases between the germline ends. CDR1 LNHDA and CDR2 SQIVND come from the germline V gene (reference sequence). CDR3 amino acids: CASKGLLNEQFF. CDR3 nucleotides: TGTGCCAGTAAGGGACTCCTCAATGAGCAGTTCTTC.

The gene calls are TRBV7-9 and TRBJ2-7; possible D gene TRBD1, 6 bases. Germline V gene lookup returns CDR1 SEHNR and CDR2 FQNEAQ (reference sequence). The CDR3 totals 13 residues. The germline V and J ends were trimmed by 6 bases and 3 bases, with 12 bases remaining between them. In DNA form, the CDR3 reads TGTGCCAGCAGTGGTAGGACAGACTACGAGCAGTACTTC. Amino acids: CASSGRTDYEQYF.

This clone was found a few times. V usage is TRBV5-4 and J usage is TRBJ2-7; 11 nucleotides agree with TRBD2. CDR1 and CDR2 (germline): SGHNT, YYREEE (reference sequence). The CDR3 contains 13 residues. Trimming removed 7 bases from V and 4 bases from J; junction bases left unmatched: 4. The CDR3 DNA reads as TGTGCCAGCTCGACTAGCGGGGAATACGAGCAGTACTTC. Translated, it gives CASSTSGEYEQYF.

This clone was detected a few times. Other DNA sequences of this sample code for an identical CDR3. The chain recombines TRBV29-1 with TRBJ2-7, with 7 bases identical to TRBD1. The CDR3 has 12 amino acids. Germline V lookup: CDR1 SQVTM, CDR2 ANQGSEA. V lost 5 bases to trimming and J lost 2 bases; unmatched junction nucleotides: 3. The CDR3 region is CSVRTGAYEQYF. CDR3 DNA sequence: TGCAGCGTTCGGACAGGCGCCTACGAGCAGTACTTC.

Only a few counts were recorded for this clone. The chain carries TRBV5-5 and TRBJ2-3; possibly TRBD2 for D (5 bases). The CDR3 runs to 16 residues. The V end was cut by 2 bases, the J end by 3 bases, with 16 bases between. Germline V gives CDR1 SGHKS, CDR2 YYEKEE (reference sequence). CDR3 residues: CASSLLTGSYTDTQYF. For the CDR3, the DNA is TGTGCCAGCAGCTTACTAACGGGATCGTATACAGATACGCAGTATTTT.

The chain employs TRBV4-3 and TRBJ2-1; TRBD1 matches at 10 bases. The CDR3 covers 17 residues. With V trimmed by 4 bases and J by 0 bases, 6 bases remained unmatched. Germline CDR1 reads LGHNA; CDR2 reads YSLEER. CDR3 DNA: TGCGCCAGCAGCCGGAGACAGGGGGCCAGCTCCTACAATGAGCAGTTCTTC. Protein product: CASSRRQGASSYNEQFF.

The J gene is TRBJ1-1, the V gene TRBV5-5; D unresolved. The V end was cut by 1 base, the J end by 2 bases, with 6 bases between. Germline values: CDR1 SGHKS, CDR2 YYEKEE (reference sequence). The CDR3 covers 13 residues. The CDR3 region is CASSLYSNTEAFF. The CDR3 coding sequence is TGTGCCAGCAGCTTGTATTCAAACACTGAAGCTTTCTTT. Complete variable domain (other parts from reference TRBV5-5 and TRBJ1-1): DAGVTQSPTHLIKTRGQQVTLRCSPISGHKSVSWYQQVLGQGPQFIFQYYEKEERGRGNFPDRFSARQFPNYSSELNVNALLLGDSALYLCASSLYSNTEAFFGQGTRLTVV.

The chain is built from TRBV5-1 and TRBJ2-2; D may match TRBD1 or TRBD2 (5 bases each). Germline V gives CDR1 SGHRS, CDR2 YFSETQ. With 0 bases removed from V and 1 base from J, the gap between germline ends came to 7 bases. The CDR3 runs to 15 residues. The CDR3 loop reads CASSLEGRNTGELFF. CDR3 nucleotides: TGCGCCAGCAGCTTGGAGGGACGGAACACCGGGGAGCTGTTTTTT. The complete variable domain, with remaining parts taken from reference TRBV5-1 and TRBJ2-2, reads KAGVTQTPRYLIKTRGQQVTLSCSPISGHRSVSWYQQTPGQGLQFLFEYFSETQRNKGNFPGRFSGRQFSNSRSEMNVSTLELGDSALYLCASSLEGRNTGELFFGEGSRLTVL.

The table lists this clone with a count of one. One junction end disagrees with the germline gene, perhaps due to a read error. This chain links TRBV29-1 with TRBJ1-2; 8 bases are shared with TRBD1. CDR3 length equals 13 residues. The germline CDR1 and CDR2 sequences are SQVTM and ANQGSEA. CDR3 coding DNA: TGCAGCGTGGAAGGACAGGGCCCCTATGGCTACACCTTC. Protein sequence: CSVEGQGPYGYTF.

This sequence joins TRBV9 and TRBJ2-5; D unclear. CDR1 SGDLS and CDR2 YYNGEE come from the germline V gene. With 4 bases removed from V and 5 bases from J, the gap between germline ends came to 15 bases. The CDR3 is made up of 14 amino acids. The CDR3 sequence: CASSPGLRPETQYF. As DNA, the CDR3 is TGTGCCAGCAGCCCCGGTTTAAGGCCGGAGACCCAGTACTTC.

This rearrangement joins TRBV20-1 to TRBJ2-2; D is unclear. V shed 5 bases and J shed 8 bases, with 9 bases lying between them. The CDR3 covers 11 residues. Germline V lookup: CDR1 DFQATT, CDR2 SNEGSKA (reference sequence). The CDR3 DNA follows: TGCAGTGCTCGTTCTTGGGGGGAGCTGTTTTTT. Translated, it gives CSARSWGELFF.

A single count supports this clone. The rearrangement joins TRBV10-3 to TRBJ2-2; D gene unclear. Germline values: CDR1 ENHRY, CDR2 SYGVKD. The CDR3 runs to 13 residues. Trimming shortened V by 0 bases and J by 5 bases, and 4 bases separated the two germline ends. The chain's CDR3 is CAISESGTGELFF. In nucleotides, the CDR3 is TGTGCCATCAGTGAGTCAGGGACCGGGGAGCTGTTTTTT.

Comment on this clone: The junction departs from the called germline gene at one end, perhaps through a read error. The genes are TRBV4-2 and TRBJ1-1; 7 bases are shared with TRBD1. The CDR3 has 16 amino acids. Germline lookup yields CDR1 LGHNA and CDR2 YNFKEQ. CDR3 coding DNA: TGTGCCAGCAGCCAACGGCAGGGGGGGGTGAATACTGAAGCTTTCTTT. Amino acids: CASSQRQGGVNTEAFF.

The rearrangement joins TRBV18 to TRBJ2-7; D is perhaps TRBD1 (5 bases). Between the trimmed V and J ends, which lost 3 bases and 4 bases, there was a span of 16 bases. This CDR3 spans 15 amino acids. Germline assignment: CDR1 KGHSH and CDR2 LQKENI. The CDR3 coding sequence is TGTGCCAGCTCACCGTCTGGAAGGGGTCGATACGAGCAGTACTTC. Translating it yields CASSPSGRGRYEQYF.

The chain joins TRBV7-7 to TRBJ2-5; 11 bases are shared with TRBD2. Germline CDR1 and CDR2: SSHAT and FNYEAQ (reference sequence). The V gene end was trimmed by 1 base and the J gene end by 2 bases; junction bases not matched to a gene: 3. The CDR3 is made up of 16 amino acids. CDR3 bases: TGTGCCAGCAGCTTAGGTGCTAGCGGGGGGCAAGAGACCCAGTACTTC. Residues: CASSLGASGGQETQYF. The variable domain in full, completed from reference TRBV7-7 and TRBJ2-5, reads GAGVSQSPRYKVTKRGQDVTLRCDPISSHATLYWYQQALGQGPEFLTYFNYEAQPDKSGLPSDRFSAERPEGSISTLTIQRTEQRDSAMYRCASSLGASGGQETQYFGPGTRLLVL.

This chain uses TRBV7-4 with TRBJ1-3; unclear D gene. Germline assignment: CDR1 SGHVT and CDR2 SQSDAQ. There are 16 residues in the CDR3. V was clipped by 4 bases and J by 4 bases, with 17 bases between them. The CDR3 protein is CASSSALRGIGNTIYF. As DNA, the CDR3 is TGTGCCAGCAGCTCCGCTTTACGAGGGATCGGAAACACCATATATTTT.

V is TRBV9 and J is TRBJ2-5; 9 bases match TRBD2. This CDR3 comprises 17 residues. CDR1 is SGDLS, CDR2 YYNGEE, per germline. After removal of 0 bases from V and 5 bases from J, the junction contained 11 bases not matched to a gene. The chain's CDR3 is CASSVDRSSGVPETQYF. As DNA, the CDR3 is TGTGCCAGCAGCGTAGATCGGTCTAGCGGGGTCCCCGAGACCCAGTACTTC. Full variable domain (rest looked up from reference TRBV9 and TRBJ2-5): DSGVTQTPKHLITATGQRVTLRCSPRSGDLSVYWYQQSLDQGLQFLIQYYNGEERAKGNILERFSAQQFPDLHSELNLSSLELGDSALYFCASSVDRSSGVPETQYFGPGTRLLVL.

This clone has just a few counts. The J gene is TRBJ2-5, the V gene TRBV6-6; the D gene is possibly TRBD2 (5 bases). Germline CDR1 is MNHNY and CDR2 is SVGAGI (reference sequence). V lost 2 bases, J lost 1 base, and 8 bases lay in between. The CDR3 has 14 residues. The CDR3 bases are TGTGCCAGCAGTTACCCGGGAATCCAAGAGACCCAGTACTTC. Residues: CASSYPGIQETQYF.

This chain uses TRBV5-1 with TRBJ1-6; D is ambiguous. The CDR3 spans 17 residues. Germline V CDR1 and CDR2: SGHRS, YFSETQ. V was clipped by 0 bases and J by 7 bases, with 17 bases between them. The CDR3 region is CASSLGAAGSLNSPLHF. CDR3 coding DNA: TGCGCCAGCAGCTTGGGGGCCGCGGGGTCCCTCAATTCACCCCTCCACTTT.